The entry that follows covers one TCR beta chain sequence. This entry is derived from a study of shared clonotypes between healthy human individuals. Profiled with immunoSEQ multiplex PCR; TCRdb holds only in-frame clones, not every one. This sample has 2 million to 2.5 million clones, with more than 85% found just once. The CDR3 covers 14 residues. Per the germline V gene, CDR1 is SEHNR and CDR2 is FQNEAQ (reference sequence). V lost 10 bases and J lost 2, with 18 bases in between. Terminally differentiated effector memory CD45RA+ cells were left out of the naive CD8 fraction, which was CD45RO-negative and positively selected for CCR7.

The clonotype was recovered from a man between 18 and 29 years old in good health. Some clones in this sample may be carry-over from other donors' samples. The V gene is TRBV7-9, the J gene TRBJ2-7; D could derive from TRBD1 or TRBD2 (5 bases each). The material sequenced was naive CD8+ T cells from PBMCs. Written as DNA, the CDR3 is TGTGCCACCGCCCTTGGGACGTTGCCCTACGAGCAGTACTTC. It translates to CATALGTLPYEQYF.